The present T cell receptor (beta chain) was sequenced within a study of T-cell memory formation after mild COVID-19. General study findings and limits: Pre-infection memory held some responding clones, suggesting pre-existing cross-reactive T cells responded. Largely, contracting CD4+ clones fell within CM and EM, and contracting CD8+ clones within EMRA. CD4/CD8 balance held among clones contracting day 15 to 85, and later expanders leaned CD4+.

Constant-segment primers served in 5'RACE that generated TCR alpha and TCR beta cDNA libraries bearing sample barcodes and UMIs. TCRdb re-called the 5' RACE reads through MiXCR, storing one row per CDR3 protein. In the table there are approximately 300,000 distinct CDR3 sequences, less than 20% of which are singletons. This clonotype was seen more than once but under ten times. Its target is not known. V shed 3 bases, J shed 6 bases, and the junction held 7 bases outside the gene matches. The CDR3 consists of 15 residues. Material: PBMCs or a T cell subset sorted from them (not recorded which). The source of this sequence is a young man who had mild COVID-19 (a few samples of this study predate the infection). Cell type and time point are not known. V and J are TRBV12-3 or TRBV12-4 and TRBJ1-4; 7 nucleotides align to TRBD1. The CDR3 DNA is TGTGCCAGCAGTTTCGACAGGGTACCGGATGAAAAACTGTTTTTT. Protein: CASSFDRVPDEKLFF.